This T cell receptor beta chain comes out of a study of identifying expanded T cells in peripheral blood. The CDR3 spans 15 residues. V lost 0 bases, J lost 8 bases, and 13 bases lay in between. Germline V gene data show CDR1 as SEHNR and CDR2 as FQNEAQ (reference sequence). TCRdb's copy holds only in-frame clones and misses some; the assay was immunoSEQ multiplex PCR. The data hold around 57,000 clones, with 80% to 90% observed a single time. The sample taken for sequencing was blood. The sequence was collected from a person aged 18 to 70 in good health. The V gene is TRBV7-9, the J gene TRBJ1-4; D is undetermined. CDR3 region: CASSLAFGVGEKLFF. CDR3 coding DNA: TGTGCCAGCAGCTTAGCTTTCGGGGTCGGGGAAAAACTGTTTTTT.